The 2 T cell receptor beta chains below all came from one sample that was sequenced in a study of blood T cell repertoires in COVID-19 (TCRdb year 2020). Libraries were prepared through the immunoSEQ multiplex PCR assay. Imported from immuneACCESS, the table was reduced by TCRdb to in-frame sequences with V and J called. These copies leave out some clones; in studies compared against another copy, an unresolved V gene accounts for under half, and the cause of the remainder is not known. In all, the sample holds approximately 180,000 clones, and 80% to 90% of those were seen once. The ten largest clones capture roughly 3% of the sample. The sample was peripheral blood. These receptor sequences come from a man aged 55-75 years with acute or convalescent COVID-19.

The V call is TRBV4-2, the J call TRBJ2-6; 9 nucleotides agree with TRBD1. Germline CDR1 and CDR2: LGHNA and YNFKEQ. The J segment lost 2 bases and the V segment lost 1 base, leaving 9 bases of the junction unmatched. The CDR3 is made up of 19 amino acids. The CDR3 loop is CASSQVSTGGAAGANVLTF. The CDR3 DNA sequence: TGTGCCAGCAGCCAAGTATCTACAGGGGGCGCTGCTGGGGCCAACGTCCTGACTTTC.

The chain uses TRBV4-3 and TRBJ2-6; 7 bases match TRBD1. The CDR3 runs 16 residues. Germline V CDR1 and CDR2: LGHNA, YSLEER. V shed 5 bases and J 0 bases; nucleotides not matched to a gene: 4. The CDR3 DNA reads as TGCGCCAGCAGCTCAGGGGGTAACTCTGGGGCCAACGTCCTGACTTTC. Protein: CASSSGGNSGANVLTF.